These 23 T cell receptor beta chains originate from one sample sequenced in a study of technical replicates of blood from four donors. This table comes from immunoSEQ multiplex PCR, and its TCRdb copy is limited to in-frame clones, with some not included. The table records more than 70,000 clones, 95% to 97% of them present only once. What was sequenced was T cells isolated from PBMCs. The origin of the receptors is a human donor in good health.

The rearrangement links TRBV6-6 to TRBJ2-7; 9 bases map to TRBD2. Trimming at V came to 8 bases and at J to 0 bases, leaving 5 bases not matched to a gene. Germline V lookup: CDR1 MNHNY, CDR2 SVGAGI (reference sequence). The CDR3 has 14 amino acids. CDR3 protein: CASGFSGSSYEQYF. The DNA for the CDR3 is TGTGCCAGCGGATTTAGCGGGAGCTCCTACGAGCAGTACTTC.

This chain connects TRBV4-1 to TRBJ1-4; TRBD1 agrees at 12 bases. This CDR3 has 19 amino acids. The germline V gene encodes CDR1 MGHRA and CDR2 YSYEKL. V lost 0 bases to trimming and J lost 8 bases; unmatched junction nucleotides: 13. CDR3 nucleotides: TGCGCCAGCAGCCAAGATCCCCGGGACAGGGGGCTCTCGAGAGAAAAACTGTTTTTT. The encoded protein is CASSQDPRDRGLSREKLFF.

The genes are TRBV29-1 and TRBJ2-7, with D perhaps TRBD1 (5 bases). V was cut by 7 bases and J by 6 bases, with 13 bases left in between. The CDR3 is 11 amino acids. CDR1 and CDR2 (germline): SQVTM, ANQGSEA. As DNA, the CDR3 is TGCAGCGCCCAGGGAAATGGCGAGCAGTACTTC. Its translation: CSAQGNGEQYF.

The chain combines TRBV2 with TRBJ1-1; maybe TRBD1 (5 bases). V lost 6 bases to trimming and J lost 1 base, with 12 bases between them. CDR1 and CDR2 (germline): SNHLY, FYNNEI. This CDR3 contains 14 residues. The CDR3: CASREGSKNTEAFF. Written as DNA, the CDR3 is TGTGCCAGCAGGGAGGGGAGTAAGAACACTGAAGCTTTCTTT.

The CDR3 is CASSFDRVSYNEQFF. The CDR3 DNA sequence: TGTGCCAGCAGTTTTGACCGGGTCTCCTACAATGAGCAGTTCTTC. The chain employs TRBV27 and TRBJ2-1; D is ambiguous. The germline CDR1 and CDR2 sequences are MNHEY and SMNVEV (reference sequence). The CDR3 has 15 amino acids. V shed 3 bases and J shed 0 bases, with 9 bases lying between them.

CDR3 sequence: CASSEGGLAGYEQYF. CDR3 DNA: TGTGCCAGCAGCGAAGGGGGACTAGCGGGCTACGAGCAGTACTTC. The V and J genes are TRBV14 and TRBJ2-7; 12 positions agree with TRBD2. The germline gives CDR1 SGHDN, CDR2 FVKESK. V shed 5 bases, J shed 3 bases, and the junction held 5 bases outside the gene matches. CDR3 length: 15 amino acids.

The chain employs TRBV9 and TRBJ2-2; the match to TRBD1 covers 8 bases. Germline CDR1 SGDLS, CDR2 YYNGEE. Trimming removed 3 bases from V and 4 bases from J; junction bases left unmatched: 8. The CDR3 contains 16 residues. CDR3 nucleotide sequence: TGTGCCAGCAGCGGCCCAGGACAGGGAGTCACCGGGGAGCTGTTTTTT. Protein sequence: CASSGPGQGVTGELFF.

The V call is TRBV28, the J call TRBJ1-3, with 8 bases identical to TRBD1. The CDR3 is made up of 18 amino acids. Germline V gene data show CDR1 as MDHEN and CDR2 as SYDVKM. With V trimmed by 6 bases and J by 0 bases, 13 bases remained unmatched. CDR3 sequence reads: CASSTQSGGSLSGNTIYF. For the CDR3, the DNA is TGTGCCAGCAGCACCCAGTCAGGGGGCTCCCTCTCTGGAAACACCATATATTTT.

CDR3 sequence (DNA): TGTGCCTGGAGGGCCGTAGGGGCTAGCGGGGGGGCTACCTACAATGAGCAGTTCTTC. Its translation is CAWRAVGASGGATYNEQFF. The chain employs TRBV30 and TRBJ2-1; the match to TRBD2 covers 12 bases. CDR1 GTSNPN and CDR2 SVGIG come from the germline V gene (reference sequence). The length of the CDR3 is 19 residues. With V trimmed by 3 bases and J by 2 bases, 14 bases remained unmatched.

V and J are TRBV20-1 and TRBJ1-1, with D uncertain. The V gene's germline CDR1 is DFQATT and CDR2 SNEGSKA (reference sequence). CDR3 length: 11 residues. V was shortened by 6 bases and J by 8 bases, with 13 bases between the two germline ends. The CDR3 loop is CSARRISEAFF. The CDR3 region has the DNA TGCAGTGCCCGACGGATTAGCGAAGCTTTCTTT.

The chain recombines TRBV11-3 with TRBJ2-5; D is possibly TRBD1 (6 bases). The germline V gene encodes CDR1 SGHNT and CDR2 YENEEA. Deletions cut 2 bases from V and 5 bases from J, with 15 bases between. CDR3 length: 15 residues. This CDR3 is CASSLLGGGVETQYF. Here the CDR3 DNA reads TGTGCCAGCAGCTTATTAGGGGGTGGGGTTGAGACCCAGTACTTC.

V usage is TRBV5-1 and J usage is TRBJ1-1; D uncertain. This CDR3 region has 14 residues. V shed 0 bases and J shed 1 base, with 7 bases lying between them. Germline V gene sequence: CDR1 SGHRS, CDR2 YFSETQ. The CDR3 nucleotides read TGCGCCAGCAGCTTGGACAGCACGAACACTGAAGCTTTCTTT. It encodes CASSLDSTNTEAFF. The full variable domain, its missing parts supplied by reference TRBV5-1 and TRBJ1-1, is KAGVTQTPRYLIKTRGQQVTLSCSPISGHRSVSWYQQTPGQGLQFLFEYFSETQRNKGNFPGRFSGRQFSNSRSEMNVSTLELGDSALYLCASSLDSTNTEAFFGQGTRLTVV.

V is TRBV15 and J is TRBJ1-1, with D hard to call. Germline assignment: CDR1 LNHNV and CDR2 YYDKDF (reference sequence). This CDR3 has 14 residues. The V end was cut by 5 bases, the J end by 0 bases, with 10 bases between. The DNA for the CDR3 is TGTGCCACCAGCCCCGGGGAGGTGAACACTGAAGCTTTCTTT. Translated, it gives CATSPGEVNTEAFF. Combining the CDR3 with reference TRBV15 and TRBJ1-1 gives the whole variable domain DAMVIQNPRYQVTQFGKPVTLSCSQTLNHNVMYWYQQKSSQAPKLLFHYYDKDFNNEADTPDNFQSRRPNTSFCFLDIRSPGLGDTAMYLCATSPGEVNTEAFFGQGTRLTVV.

The rearrangement links TRBV27 to TRBJ2-7; no definite D call. V lost 3 bases, J lost 6 bases, and 12 bases lay in between. CDR3 size: 13 residues. Per the germline V gene, CDR1 is MNHEY and CDR2 is SMNVEV (reference sequence). The CDR3 region is CASSFSKTGEQYF. The CDR3 DNA is TGTGCCAGCAGTTTCTCTAAGACTGGCGAGCAGTACTTC.

The chain uses TRBV6-1 and TRBJ1-2; D ambiguous. From germline, CDR1 is MNHNS and CDR2 SASEGT. The ends were cut back, 7 bases at V and 6 bases at J, with 6 bases in the middle. The CDR3 has 10 amino acids. In DNA form, the CDR3 reads TGTGCCAGCAATATTGATGGCTACACCTTC. Translated: CASNIDGYTF.

The chain employs TRBV11-2 and TRBJ1-5, with 7 bases lining up with TRBD1. The CDR3 spans 16 residues. CDR1 SGHAT and CDR2 FQNNGV come from the germline V gene. The V and J ends lost 4 bases and 4 bases, in that order; junction bases with no gene match: 10. CDR3 in DNA: TGTGCCAGCAGCTCACTCGGGGGACAGCCTAATCAGCCCCAGCATTTT. It codes for CASSSLGGQPNQPQHF.

The chain recombines TRBV7-2 with TRBJ1-1, with a tentative D call TRBD1 (5 bases). The CDR3 runs to 14 residues. Trimming stripped 5 bases from V and 4 bases from J, with 14 bases between. Germline V gives CDR1 SGHTA, CDR2 FQGNSA. CDR3 sequence reads: CASSPPWGGTEAFF. CDR3 bases: TGTGCCAGCAGCCCGCCTTGGGGGGGCACTGAAGCTTTCTTT. The full variable domain, in which reference TRBV7-2 and TRBJ1-1 provide the parts outside the CDR3, is GAGVSQSPSNKVTEKGKDVELRCDPISGHTALYWYRQSLGQGLEFLIYFQGNSAPDKSGLPSDRFSAERTGGSVSTLTIQRTQQEDSAVYLCASSPPWGGTEAFFGQGTRLTVV.

The chain links TRBV2 to TRBJ1-2; a weak D match, TRBD1 (6 bases). Germline V CDR1 and CDR2: SNHLY, FYNNEI. V gave up 7 bases and J gave up 4 bases, with 16 bases separating them. The CDR3 contains 14 residues. The CDR3 DNA sequence: TGTGCCAGCAATACGGGACAAGATATCTATGGCTACACCTTC. Protein product: CASNTGQDIYGYTF.

V usage is TRBV6-1 and J usage is TRBJ2-1, with D maybe TRBD2 (5 bases). V was shortened by 2 bases and J by 4 bases, with 15 bases between the two germline ends. The CDR3 consists of 16 residues. Germline CDR1 reads MNHNS; CDR2 reads SASEGT. The CDR3 nucleotides read TGTGCCAGCAGTGAAATTCCGGACTTAAGATACAATGAGCAGTTCTTC. The encoded protein is CASSEIPDLRYNEQFF.

The CDR3 spells CASIPSGRGSSYEQYF. The CDR3 nucleotides read TGTGCCAGCATTCCTAGCGGGAGGGGGTCTTCCTACGAGCAGTACTTC. The chain carries TRBV2 and TRBJ2-7, with 12 positions matching TRBD2. Trimming took 7 bases from V and 1 from J; bases not matched to a gene: 8. CDR3 length equals 16 residues. CDR1 is SNHLY, CDR2 FYNNEI, per germline.

V and J are TRBV7-9 and TRBJ1-2, with 8 bases identical to TRBD1. V gave up 1 base and J gave up 6 bases; unmatched junction bases: 7. Looked up from germline, CDR1 is SEHNR and CDR2 is FQNEAQ (reference sequence). The CDR3 loop spans 15 amino acids. CDR3 amino acids: CASSLVGTGVHGYTF. DNA for the CDR3: TGTGCCAGCAGCTTAGTTGGGACAGGTGTACATGGCTACACCTTC.

V is TRBV6-5 and J is TRBJ1-2; D unclear. This CDR3 is built from 11 residues. V was cut by 7 bases and J by 7 bases, with 10 bases left in between. In germline, CDR1 is MNHEY, CDR2 SVGAGI. CDR3 in amino acids: CASKSPGGYTF. The DNA for the CDR3 is TGTGCCAGCAAGAGTCCTGGTGGCTACACCTTC.

This rearrangement joins TRBV5-1 to TRBJ1-4; 7 nucleotides line up with TRBD1. This CDR3 is 17 amino acids long. Germline loops: CDR1 SGHRS, CDR2 YFSETQ. The V segment lost 2 bases and the J segment 4 bases; nucleotides outside the gene matches: 11. Here the CDR3 DNA reads TGCGCCAGCAGCTTATTTACGGACAGGAACCTTAATGAAAAACTGTTTTTT. Protein sequence: CASSLFTDRNLNEKLFF.